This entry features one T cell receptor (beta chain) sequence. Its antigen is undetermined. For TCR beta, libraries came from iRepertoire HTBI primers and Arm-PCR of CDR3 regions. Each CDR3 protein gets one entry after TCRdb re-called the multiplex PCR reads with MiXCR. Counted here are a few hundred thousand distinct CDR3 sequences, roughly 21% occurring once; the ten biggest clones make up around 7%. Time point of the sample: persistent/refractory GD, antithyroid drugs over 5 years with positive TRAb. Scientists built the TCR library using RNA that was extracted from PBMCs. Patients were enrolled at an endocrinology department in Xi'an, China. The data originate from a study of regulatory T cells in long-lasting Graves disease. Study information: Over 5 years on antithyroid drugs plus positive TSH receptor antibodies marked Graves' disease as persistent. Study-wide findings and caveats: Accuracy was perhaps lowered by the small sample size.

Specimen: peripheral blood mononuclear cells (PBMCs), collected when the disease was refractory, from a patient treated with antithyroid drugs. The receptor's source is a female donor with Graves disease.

This CDR3 reads CASSTLRLEYGYTF. CDR3 nucleotide sequence: TGTGCCAGTAGTACCCTTCGACTGGAATATGGCTACACCTTC. The J gene is TRBJ1-2, the V gene TRBV19; D not resolved. CDR3 length equals 14 residues. Germline V CDR1 and CDR2: LNHDA, SQIVND (reference sequence). Trimming cost V 4 bases and J 5 bases, with 14 bases left between them. The variable domain in full, completed from reference TRBV19 and TRBJ1-2, reads DGGITQSPKYLFRKEGQNVTLSCEQNLNHDAMYWYRQDPGQGLRLIYYSQIVNDFQKGDIAEGYSVSREKKESFPLTVTSAQKNPTAFYLCASSTLRLEYGYTFGSGTRLTVV.